Listed below are T cell receptor beta chains from one sample, sequenced in a study of blood T cell repertoires in COVID-19. Here immunoSEQ multiplex PCR was the method, and the copy in TCRdb shows in-frame clones only, minus some. Of fewer than 300,000 clones listed, about 91% are singletons. Specimen: peripheral blood. These receptors originate from a person under 30 with COVID-19, enrolled during active disease. CDR3s include the opening cysteine and the closing phenylalanine or tryptophan. Only some rows state a clone size, as once, few, many or a class for expanded clones.

v_call cdr3_length clone_size cdr3_aa
TRBV28 14 NA CASSLAGVTDTQYF
TRBV25-1 14 few CASSADRLSYEQYF
TRBV2 15 NA CASSLAGGPSGELFF
TRBV6-5 13 NA CASGHRGSYEQYF
TRBV7-9 14 NA CASSNGTSEYEQFF
TRBV19 12 NA CASGRDTYGYTF
TRBV29-1 13 NA CSVETGYNQPQHF
TRBV9 15 NA CASSPHISGANVLTF
TRBV10-3 14 NA CAISKTAREETQYF
TRBV3-1/TRBV3-2 13 NA CASSQPTSNEQFF
TRBV23-1 17 NA CASSLGWGQGFNQPQHF
TRBV7-3 14 NA CASSSPDRGETQYF
TRBV4-2 16 NA CASSPLGSPGDEKLFF
TRBV4-2 14 NA CASSQLDRGTEAFF
TRBV7-9 16 NA CASSPHRGDANTEAFF
TRBV19 13 NA CASSLQGGRPQHF
TRBV5-1 14 NA CASSLTGFLYEQYF
TRBV12-5 15 NA CASGLVPDRNTEAFF
TRBV7-9 15 NA CASSLEGGPYNEQFF
TRBV7-2 13 NA CASSSVGPYEQYF
TRBV6-5 15 once CASSTPGHDTGELFF
TRBV19 12 NA CASSFAGQPQHF
TRBV14 16 once CASSQWGFTEVDTQYF
TRBV3-1/TRBV3-2 12 few CASSQAAGGQYF
TRBV6-5 13 NA CASSSVPSYEQYF
TRBV28 15 NA CASSSTGRKNEKLFF
TRBV6-1 14 NA CASSGRTGSPGYTF
TRBV10-2 16 NA CASSEAGGSGANVLTF
TRBV7-2 15 once CASSLVDRGDSPLHF
TRBV27 14 NA CASSHQGVGNEQFF
TRBV7-9 15 NA CASSFSGTGQETQYF
TRBV19 12 NA CASSITLGEQFF
TRBV6-6 14 NA CASITTGTNTEAFF
TRBV5-6 15 NA CASSFFERPNYEQYF
TRBV6-4 15 NA CASSDSGANTGELFF
TRBV18 19 NA CASSPRGLAGGSVPGEQFF
TRBV5-5 15 NA CASSSETGGYTEAFF
TRBV5-1 15 NA CASTLGRTGGGELFF
TRBV5-1 16 NA CASSLAPGGGADTQYF
TRBV24-1 15 few CATSDPGDSPYGYTF
TRBV10-3 13 once CATLAGDSYEQYF
TRBV12-3/TRBV12-4 13 once CASSLSGPNEQFF
TRBV6-5 14 NA CASSYGQGGYGYTF
TRBV7-9 15 NA CASSSSGSAFYEQYF
TRBV19 11 NA CASSNYYEQYF
TRBV5-5 13 NA CASSLQARETQYF
TRBV30 13 NA CAWQGGMNTEAFF
TRBV9 14 NA CASSVDPSGYEQYF
TRBV5-4 15 NA CASSLGTGYYNEQFF
TRBV5-1 13 NA CASSGQGGNEQYF
TRBV4-1 17 NA CASSTLWGEVNTGELFF
TRBV6-6 13 NA CASSYGPKNIQYF